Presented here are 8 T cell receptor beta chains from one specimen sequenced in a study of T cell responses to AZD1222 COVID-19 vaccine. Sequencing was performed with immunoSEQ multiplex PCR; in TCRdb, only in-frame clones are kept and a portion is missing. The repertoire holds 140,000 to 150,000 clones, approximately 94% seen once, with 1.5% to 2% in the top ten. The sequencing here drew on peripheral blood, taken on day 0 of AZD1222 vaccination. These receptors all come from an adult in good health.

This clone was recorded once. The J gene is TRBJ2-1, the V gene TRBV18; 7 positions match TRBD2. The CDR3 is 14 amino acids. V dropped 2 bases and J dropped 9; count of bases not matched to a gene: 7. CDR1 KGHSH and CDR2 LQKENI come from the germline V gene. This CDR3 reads CASSPNGRYGEQFF. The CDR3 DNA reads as TGTGCCAGCTCACCAAACGGGAGGTACGGTGAGCAGTTCTTC.

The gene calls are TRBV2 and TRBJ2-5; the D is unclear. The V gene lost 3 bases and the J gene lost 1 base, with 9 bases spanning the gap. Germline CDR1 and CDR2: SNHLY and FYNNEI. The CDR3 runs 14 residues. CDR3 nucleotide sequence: TGTGCCAGCAGTGATATCCGCGGCCAAGAGACCCAGTACTTC. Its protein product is CASSDIRGQETQYF.

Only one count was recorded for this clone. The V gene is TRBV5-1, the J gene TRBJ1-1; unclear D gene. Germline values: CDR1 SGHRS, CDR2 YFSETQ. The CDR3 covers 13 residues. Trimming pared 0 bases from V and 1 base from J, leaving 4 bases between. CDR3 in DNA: TGCGCCAGCAGCTTGGCCGAGAACACTGAAGCTTTCTTT. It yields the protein CASSLAENTEAFF.

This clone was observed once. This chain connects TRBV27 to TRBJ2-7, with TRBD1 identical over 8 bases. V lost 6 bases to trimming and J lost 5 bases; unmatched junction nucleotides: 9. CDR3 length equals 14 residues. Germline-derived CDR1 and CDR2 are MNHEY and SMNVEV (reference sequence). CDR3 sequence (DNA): TGTGCCAGCAGGGCCCTGGGACAGGCCAACGAGCAGTACTTC. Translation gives CASRALGQANEQYF.

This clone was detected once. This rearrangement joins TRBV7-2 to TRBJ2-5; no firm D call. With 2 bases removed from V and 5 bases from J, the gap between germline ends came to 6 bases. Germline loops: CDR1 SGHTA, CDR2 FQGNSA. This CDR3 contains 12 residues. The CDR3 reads CASSLSLETQYF. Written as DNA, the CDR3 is TGTGCCAGCAGCTTAAGTTTGGAGACCCAGTACTTC.

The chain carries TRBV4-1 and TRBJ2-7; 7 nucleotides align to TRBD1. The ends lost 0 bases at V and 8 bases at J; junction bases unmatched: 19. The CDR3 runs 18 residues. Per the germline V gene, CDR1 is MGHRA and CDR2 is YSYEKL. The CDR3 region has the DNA TGCGCCAGCAGCCAAGAGGCAACCGGGACAGACACTACTATCAAGCAGTACTTC. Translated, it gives CASSQEATGTDTTIKQYF.

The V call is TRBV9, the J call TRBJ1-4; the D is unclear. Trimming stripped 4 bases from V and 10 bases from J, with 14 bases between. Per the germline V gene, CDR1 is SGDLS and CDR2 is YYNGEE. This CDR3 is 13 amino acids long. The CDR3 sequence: CASSLVERGKLFF. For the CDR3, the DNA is TGTGCCAGCAGCCTCGTGGAGCGGGGAAAACTGTTTTTT.

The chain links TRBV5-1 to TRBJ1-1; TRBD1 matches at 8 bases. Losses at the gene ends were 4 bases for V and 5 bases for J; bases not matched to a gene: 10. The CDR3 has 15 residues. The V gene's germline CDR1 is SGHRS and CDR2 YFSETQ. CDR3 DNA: TGCGCCAGCAGCCGGAGAGACAGGGGAATGACTGAAGCTTTCTTT. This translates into CASSRRDRGMTEAFF.